These T cell receptor beta chains were read from a single sample in a study of T cells in Graves' hyperthyroidism and ophthalmopathy. TCRdb reanalysed the multiplex PCR reads using MiXCR and keeps one entry per CDR3 protein. Of more than 300,000 distinct CDR3 sequences in the sample, approximately 17% were seen once. The sequenced sample consisted of blood. The receptors stem from a woman aged 30 to 39 with Graves' hyperthyroidism that later progressed to Graves' ophthalmopathy. CDR3s include the opening cysteine and the closing phenylalanine or tryptophan. Fields, in order: V gene, clone size, J gene, D gene, CDR3 protein, CDR3 DNA. A D gene is named only where the DNA matches it firmly. Size is omitted from some rows. Given values are once, few, many or a class for expanded clones.

v_call: TRBV24-1; clone_size: few; j_call: TRBJ2-1; d_call: TRBD1; cdr3_aa: CATSDRGRGIYNEQSF; cdr3_nt: TGTGCCACCAGTGATCGCGGCAGGGGGATCTACAATGAGCAGTCCTTC
v_call: TRBV28; clone_size: NA; j_call: TRBJ2-1; d_call: TRBD2; cdr3_aa: CASSSGLAGGKASYNEQFF; cdr3_nt: TGTGCCAGCAGTTCGGGACTAGCGGGGGGGAAGGCGTCCTACAATGAGCAGTTCTTC
v_call: TRBV7-9; clone_size: NA; j_call: TRBJ2-5; d_call: TRBD1; cdr3_aa: CASSPRQGEGYQETQYF; cdr3_nt: TGTGCCAGCAGCCCACGACAGGGAGAGGGGTACCAAGAGACCCAGTACTTC
v_call: TRBV12-3/TRBV12-4; clone_size: few; j_call: TRBJ1-5; d_call: NA; cdr3_aa: CASSERPGFGGEPQHF; cdr3_nt: TGTGCCAGCAGTGAACGACCCGGTTTCGGTGGAGAGCCCCAGCATTTT
v_call: TRBV30; clone_size: many; j_call: TRBJ1-1; d_call: NA; cdr3_aa: CAWSVRGGYFEAFF; cdr3_nt: TGTGCCTGGAGTGTACGTGGAGGGTATTTTGAAGCTTTCTTT
v_call: TRBV5-1; clone_size: many; j_call: TRBJ1-6; d_call: NA; cdr3_aa: CASSLGDLIPNSPLHF; cdr3_nt: TGCGCCAGCAGCTTGGGAGACTTGATTCCGAATTCACCCCTCCACTTT
v_call: TRBV19; clone_size: NA; j_call: TRBJ2-7; d_call: TRBD1; cdr3_aa: CASSAGQGWEQYF; cdr3_nt: TGTGCCAGTAGTGCGGGACAGGGTTGGGAGCAGTACTTC
v_call: TRBV3-1; clone_size: NA; j_call: TRBJ1-2; d_call: NA; cdr3_aa: CASSQVVGVRVGGYTF; cdr3_nt: TGTGCCAGCAGCCAAGTCGTTGGGGTCCGGGTTGGCGGCTACACCTTC
v_call: TRBV6-1; clone_size: many; j_call: TRBJ2-7; d_call: TRBD2; cdr3_aa: CASSPAPGTSGSYEQYF; cdr3_nt: TGTGCCAGCAGCCCGGCTCCCGGGACTAGCGGTAGCTACGAGCAGTACTTC
v_call: TRBV20-1; clone_size: many; j_call: TRBJ2-3; d_call: TRBD2; cdr3_aa: CSATLAGGWADTQYF; cdr3_nt: TGCAGTGCCACGCTCGCGGGAGGTTGGGCAGATACGCAGTATTTT
v_call: TRBV11-2; clone_size: few; j_call: TRBJ2-2; d_call: NA; cdr3_aa: CASSLDPRGTGELFF; cdr3_nt: TGTGCCAGCAGCTTAGACCCACGCGGCACCGGGGAGCTGTTTTTT
v_call: TRBV7-9; clone_size: NA; j_call: TRBJ1-2; d_call: NA; cdr3_aa: CAIGRDYGYTF; cdr3_nt: TGTGCCATAGGGAGAGACTATGGCTACACCTTC
v_call: TRBV20-1; clone_size: NA; j_call: TRBJ2-3; d_call: NA; cdr3_aa: CSASQTSTDTQYF; cdr3_nt: TGCAGTGCTAGCCAGACTAGCACAGATACGCAGTATTTT
v_call: TRBV19; clone_size: few; j_call: TRBJ1-5; d_call: TRBD1; cdr3_aa: CASSSGDRTHQPQHF; cdr3_nt: TGTGCCAGCTCCTCAGGGGACAGGACTCATCAGCCCCAGCATTTT
v_call: TRBV28; clone_size: many; j_call: TRBJ2-6; d_call: NA; cdr3_aa: CASTNSGANVLTF; cdr3_nt: TGTGCCAGCACCAACTCTGGGGCCAACGTCCTGACTTTC